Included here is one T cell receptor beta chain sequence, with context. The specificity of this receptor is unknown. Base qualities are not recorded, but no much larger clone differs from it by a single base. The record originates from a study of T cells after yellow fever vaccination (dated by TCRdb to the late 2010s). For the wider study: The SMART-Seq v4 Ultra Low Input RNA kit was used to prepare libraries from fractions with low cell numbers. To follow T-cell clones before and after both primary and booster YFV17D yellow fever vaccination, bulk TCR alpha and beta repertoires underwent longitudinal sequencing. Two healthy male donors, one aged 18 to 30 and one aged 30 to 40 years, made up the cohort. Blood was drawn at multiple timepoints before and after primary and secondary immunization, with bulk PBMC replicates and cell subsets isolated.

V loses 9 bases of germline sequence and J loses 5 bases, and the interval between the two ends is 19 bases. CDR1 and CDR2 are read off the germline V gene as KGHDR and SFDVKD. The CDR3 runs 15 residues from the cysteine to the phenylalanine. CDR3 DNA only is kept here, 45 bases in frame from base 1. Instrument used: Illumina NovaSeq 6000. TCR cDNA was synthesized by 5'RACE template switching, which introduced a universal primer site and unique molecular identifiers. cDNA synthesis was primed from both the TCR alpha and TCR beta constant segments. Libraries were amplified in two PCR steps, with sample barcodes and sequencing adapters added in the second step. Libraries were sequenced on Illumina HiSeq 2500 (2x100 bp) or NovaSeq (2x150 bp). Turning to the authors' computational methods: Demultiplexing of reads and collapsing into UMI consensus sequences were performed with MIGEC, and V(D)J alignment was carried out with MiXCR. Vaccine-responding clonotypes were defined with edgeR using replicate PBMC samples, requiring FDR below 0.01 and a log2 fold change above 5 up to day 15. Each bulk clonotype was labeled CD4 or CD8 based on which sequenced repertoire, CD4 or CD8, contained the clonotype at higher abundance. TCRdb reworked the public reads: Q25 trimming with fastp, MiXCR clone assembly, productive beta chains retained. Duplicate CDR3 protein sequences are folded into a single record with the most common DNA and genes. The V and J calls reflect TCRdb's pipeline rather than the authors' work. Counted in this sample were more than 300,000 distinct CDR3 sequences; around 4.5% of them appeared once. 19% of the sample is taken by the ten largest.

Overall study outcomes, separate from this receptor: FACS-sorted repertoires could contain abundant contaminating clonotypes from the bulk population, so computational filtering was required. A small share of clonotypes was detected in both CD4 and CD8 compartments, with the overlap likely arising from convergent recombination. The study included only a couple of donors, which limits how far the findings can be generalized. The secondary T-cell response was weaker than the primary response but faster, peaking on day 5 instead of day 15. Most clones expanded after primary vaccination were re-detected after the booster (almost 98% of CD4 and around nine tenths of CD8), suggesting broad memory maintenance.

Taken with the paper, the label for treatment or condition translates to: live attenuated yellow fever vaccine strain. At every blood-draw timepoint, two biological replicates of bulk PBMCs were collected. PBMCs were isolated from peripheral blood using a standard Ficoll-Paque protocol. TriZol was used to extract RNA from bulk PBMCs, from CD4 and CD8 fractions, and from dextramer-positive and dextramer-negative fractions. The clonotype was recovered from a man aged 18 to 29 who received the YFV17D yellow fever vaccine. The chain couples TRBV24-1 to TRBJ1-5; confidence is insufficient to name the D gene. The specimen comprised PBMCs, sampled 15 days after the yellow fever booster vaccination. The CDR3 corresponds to CATRQSGLWYQPQHF. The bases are TGTGCCACCCGCCAGAGCGGGCTATGGTATCAGCCCCAGCATTTT.